This is a list of T cell receptor beta chains from one sample in a study of blood T cell repertoires in COVID-19. Profiled with immunoSEQ multiplex PCR; TCRdb holds only in-frame clones, not every one. The sample contains more than 40,000 clones, approximately 90% of which appear only once. Input material: peripheral blood. All receptors derive from a man aged 55 to 70 with acute or convalescent COVID-19. CDR3s include the opening cysteine and the closing phenylalanine or tryptophan. A D gene is named only where the DNA matches it firmly. A clone size is listed for some rows: how often the clone was seen (once, few, many), or a class if it is expanded.

-	TRBV5-1	TRBJ1-4	-	CASRTLPGSNEKLFF	TGCGCCAGCAGAACCCTCCCGGGATCTAATGAAAAACTGTTTTTT
TRBD2	TRBV6-5	TRBJ2-1	-	CASSLGTTSYNEQFF	TGTGCCAGCAGCCTCGGGACTACCTCCTACAATGAGCAGTTCTTC
TRBD1	TRBV15	TRBJ2-5	-	CATSAGIRQGAETQYF	TGTGCCACCAGCGCGGGGATTAGGCAGGGGGCGGAGACCCAGTACTTC
TRBD1	TRBV19	TRBJ1-5	-	CASRPRDRGFSQPQHF	TGTGCCAGTAGGCCCCGGGACAGGGGTTTTTCTCAGCCCCAGCATTTT
-	TRBV21-1	TRBJ1-1	-	CASSKRRGGTEAFF	TGTGCCAGCAGCAAGAGGAGGGGAGGCACTGAAGCTTTCTTT
TRBD2	TRBV9	TRBJ2-7	-	CASSPLAGFSYEQYF	TGTGCCAGCAGCCCACTAGCGGGGTTCTCCTACGAGCAGTACTTC
TRBD1	TRBV12-5	TRBJ1-1	-	CASGSEQGMTEAFF	TGTGCTAGTGGTTCCGAACAGGGGATGACTGAAGCTTTCTTT
TRBD2	TRBV18	TRBJ2-3	-	CASSSAVAGSTDTQYF	TGTGCCAGCTCCTCCGCCGTAGCGGGGTCCACAGATACGCAGTATTTT
-	TRBV30	TRBJ1-6	-	CAWSVARTYNSPLHF	TGTGCCTGGAGTGTAGCCAGGACCTATAATTCACCCCTCCACTTT
-	TRBV21-1	TRBJ1-4	-	CASNRTRGELGEKLFF	TGTGCCAGCAACAGAACGCGCGGGGAATTAGGTGAAAAACTGTTTTTT
TRBD1	TRBV5-1	TRBJ2-5	-	CASSRNDREQETQYF	TGCGCCAGCAGCCGAAACGACAGGGAGCAAGAGACCCAGTACTTC
-	TRBV9	TRBJ2-5	-	CASSVSQGGETQYF	TGTGCCAGCAGCGTTTCGCAGGGAGGAGAGACCCAGTACTTC
-	TRBV2	TRBJ1-5	-	CASSVEPIRSDTNQPQHF	TGTGCCAGCAGTGTTGAGCCAATTCGGTCCGACACCAATCAGCCCCAGCATTTT
-	TRBV28	TRBJ2-7	-	CASSIRTASYEQYF	TGTGCCAGCAGTATCCGGACAGCTTCCTACGAGCAGTACTTC
TRBD1	TRBV7-8	TRBJ1-2	-	CASSQTGGSANYGYTF	TGTGCCAGCAGCCAGACAGGGGGCTCGGCTAACTATGGCTACACCTTC
TRBD1	TRBV19	TRBJ1-1	-	CASSIDRDRGEAFF	TGTGCCAGTAGTATAGATCGGGACAGGGGTGAAGCTTTCTTT
-	TRBV6-2/TRBV6-3	TRBJ1-3	-	CASSTVTYRAPGNTIYF	TGTGCCAGCAGTACCGTCACATACAGAGCCCCAGGAAACACCATATATTTT
-	TRBV30	TRBJ2-5	-	CAWSDKGGYQETQYF	TGTGCCTGGAGCGATAAAGGCGGGTACCAAGAGACCCAGTACTTC
-	TRBV30	TRBJ2-1	-	CAWSVGQGGNEQFF	TGTGCCTGGAGTGTAGGGCAGGGAGGAAATGAGCAGTTCTTC
-	TRBV13	TRBJ1-2	-	CASSFRGGNYGYTF	TGTGCCAGCAGCTTCCGGGGGGGGAACTATGGCTACACCTTC
-	TRBV5-5	TRBJ1-1	-	CASSFGGALAFF	TGTGCCAGCAGCTTTGGAGGGGCGTTGGCTTTCTTT
TRBD1	TRBV5-5	TRBJ1-6	-	CASSLRDRGRNSPLHF	TGTGCCAGCAGCCTCCGGGACAGGGGTAGGAATTCACCCCTCCACTTT
TRBD1	TRBV18	TRBJ2-3	-	CASSPTGGADTQYF	TGTGCCAGCTCACCGACAGGGGGGGCAGATACGCAGTATTTT
-	TRBV20-1	TRBJ1-1	-	CSASPRNTEAFF	TGCAGTGCTAGTCCCAGGAACACTGAAGCTTTCTTT
TRBD1	TRBV4-3	TRBJ1-4	-	CASSQDSQDRGGEKLFF	TGCGCCAGCAGCCAAGATAGCCAAGACAGGGGTGGAGAAAAACTGTTTTTT
TRBD2	TRBV14	TRBJ2-7	-	CASSPGSSGGGYEQYF	TGTGCCAGCAGCCCAGGTTCGAGCGGGGGGGGCTACGAGCAGTACTTC
TRBD1	TRBV6-5	TRBJ1-4	-	CASSYQGQGKGKLFF	TGTGCCAGCAGTTATCAGGGACAGGGAAAGGGAAAACTGTTTTTT
-	TRBV5-1	TRBJ1-2	-	CASSLGTRDGYTF	TGCGCCAGCAGCCTGGGAACTCGGGATGGCTACACCTTC
-	TRBV5-6	TRBJ1-1	-	CASSLRGLNTEAFF	TGTGCCAGCAGCTTGAGGGGCCTGAACACTGAAGCTTTCTTT
-	TRBV4-3	TRBJ1-4	-	CASSPQTFEKLFF	TGCGCCAGCAGCCCACAGACCTTTGAAAAACTGTTTTTT
-	TRBV10-3	TRBJ1-5	-	CAINNGGHQPQHF	TGTGCCATCAATAACGGGGGTCATCAGCCCCAGCATTTT
-	TRBV6-2/TRBV6-3	TRBJ1-2	-	CASSLPGQAYGYTF	TGTGCCAGCAGTCTTCCGGGACAAGCCTATGGCTACACCTTC
TRBD2	TRBV9	TRBJ2-3	once	CASSTRGGADTQYF	TGTGCCAGCAGCACACGGGGGGGCGCAGATACGCAGTATTTT
TRBD1	TRBV29-1	TRBJ1-1	-	CSAGQGWNTEAFF	TGCAGCGCAGGACAGGGATGGAACACTGAAGCTTTCTTT
-	TRBV7-2	TRBJ1-6	-	CASSFQNNSPLHF	TGTGCCAGCAGTTTCCAGAATAATTCACCCCTCCACTTT
-	TRBV7-8	TRBJ2-2	-	CGGQLLNTGELFF	TGTGGTGGGCAGCTTCTGAACACCGGGGAGCTGTTTTTT
-	TRBV10-3	TRBJ2-7	-	CAITQDRTTYYEQYF	TGTGCCATCACCCAAGACAGGACGACGTACTACGAGCAGTACTTC
-	TRBV7-3	TRBJ2-5	-	CASSPRGGETQYF	TGTGCCAGCAGCCCTCGAGGAGGGGAGACCCAGTACTTC
TRBD1	TRBV5-1	TRBJ2-5	-	CASSLGRGLETQYF	TGCGCCAGCAGCTTGGGCAGGGGGCTGGAGACCCAGTACTTC
TRBD1	TRBV18	TRBJ1-1	-	CASSPPFGRGITEAFF	TGTGCCAGCTCACCACCGTTTGGCAGGGGGATCACTGAAGCTTTCTTT
TRBD1	TRBV6-5	TRBJ2-1	-	CASITGTADNEQFF	TGTGCCAGCATTACCGGGACAGCCGACAATGAGCAGTTCTTC
-	TRBV5-1	TRBJ1-1	-	CASSPDMNTEAFF	TGCGCCAGCAGCCCGGACATGAACACTGAAGCTTTCTTT
TRBD1	TRBV7-9	TRBJ1-2	once	CASSQTTGRSRGYTF	TGTGCCAGCAGTCAAACGACAGGGAGAAGTCGCGGCTACACCTTC
-	TRBV19	TRBJ2-1	-	CASSILSTKYNEQFF	TGTGCCAGTAGTATTCTTTCGACTAAATACAATGAGCAGTTCTTC
TRBD1	TRBV6-5	TRBJ2-7	-	CASSYGTGVSYEQYF	TGTGCCAGCAGTTACGGGACAGGGGTTTCCTACGAGCAGTACTTC
-	TRBV3-1/TRBV3-2	TRBJ1-1	few	CASSQGEGTSGFF	TGTGCCAGCAGCCAAGGAGAGGGCACTTCGGGTTTCTTT
-	TRBV24-1	TRBJ2-5	once	CATSDWGVQETQYF	TGTGCCACCAGTGATTGGGGGGTGCAAGAGACCCAGTACTTC
TRBD1	TRBV7-8	TRBJ1-2	-	CASSLAGQGPIAF	TGTGCCAGCAGCTTAGCCGGACAGGGGCCGATAGCCTTC
-	TRBV6-6	TRBJ1-2	-	CASRTQGLFYGYTF	TGTGCCAGCAGGACCCAGGGGTTATTCTATGGCTACACCTTC